This is a list of T cell receptor beta chains from one sample in a study of blood T cell repertoires in COVID-19. Profiling relied on immunoSEQ multiplex PCR, and the TCRdb table lists in-frame clones only, not all of them. In the table there are about 380,000 clones, about 90% of which are singletons. The sequenced sample consisted of PBMCs or T cells enriched from blood (not recorded which). The receptors were sampled from a man under 40 who had recovered from COVID-19. Both conserved end residues are part of each CDR3. Each record gives: V gene, D gene, clone size, J gene, CDR3 protein, CDR3 DNA. The D gene is left open where the match is weak. Size values are once, few and many counts, or a class for expanded clones, and some rows have none.

V: TRBV4-3; D: NA; size: NA; J: TRBJ1-1; CDR3: CASSLAGLDAEAFF; DNA: TGCGCCAGCAGCCTGGCGGGCTTGGACGCTGAAGCTTTCTTT
V: TRBV25-1; D: TRBD1; size: NA; J: TRBJ1-2; CDR3: CASTDRVGYGYTF; DNA: TGTGCCAGCACCGACAGGGTGGGCTATGGCTACACCTTC
V: TRBV20-1; D: NA; size: NA; J: TRBJ1-4; CDR3: CSASGAFNEKLFF; DNA: TGCAGTGCTAGTGGGGCCTTTAATGAAAAACTGTTTTTT
V: TRBV30; D: NA; size: NA; J: TRBJ2-2; CDR3: CAWSVNSYTGELFF; DNA: TGTGCCTGGAGTGTGAACAGTTACACCGGGGAGCTGTTTTTT
V: TRBV12-3/TRBV12-4; D: NA; size: NA; J: TRBJ1-2; CDR3: CASSLVRGYGYTF; DNA: TGTGCCAGCAGTTTAGTCCGGGGGTATGGCTACACCTTC
V: TRBV5-1; D: NA; size: NA; J: TRBJ1-2; CDR3: CASSLGLTNGYTF; DNA: TGCGCCAGCAGCTTGGGTCTTACAAATGGCTACACCTTC
V: TRBV3-1/TRBV3-2; D: NA; size: NA; J: TRBJ2-3; CDR3: CASSPGGAGGLDTQYF; DNA: TGTGCCAGCAGTCCTGGCGGGGCTGGGGGTTTAGATACGCAGTATTTT
V: TRBV10-3; D: TRBD2; size: NA; J: TRBJ2-3; CDR3: CAISEAGTSGGFADTQYF; DNA: TGTGCCATCAGTGAGGCTGGAACTAGCGGGGGGTTTGCAGATACGCAGTATTTT
V: TRBV11-3; D: NA; size: once; J: TRBJ2-1; CDR3: CASSLGGGTYNEQFF; DNA: TGTGCCAGCAGCTTAGGAGGGGGAACCTACAATGAGCAGTTCTTC
V: TRBV5-1; D: NA; size: NA; J: TRBJ1-2; CDR3: CASSEGQNYGYTF; DNA: TGCGCCAGCAGCGAGGGACAAAACTATGGCTACACCTTC
V: TRBV30; D: NA; size: NA; J: TRBJ1-3; CDR3: CACDSSGNTIYF; DNA: TGTGCCTGCGACAGCTCTGGAAACACCATATATTTT
V: TRBV30; D: NA; size: NA; J: TRBJ2-3; CDR3: CAWSRRGTDTQYF; DNA: TGTGCCTGGAGCCGGAGGGGCACAGATACGCAGTATTTT
V: TRBV7-9; D: NA; size: NA; J: TRBJ1-2; CDR3: CASSPPSDGYTF; DNA: TGTGCCAGCAGCCCGCCCAGCGATGGCTACACCTTC
V: TRBV30; D: NA; size: NA; J: TRBJ2-5; CDR3: CAWSVGYRPGIEETQYF; DNA: TGTGCCTGGAGTGTAGGGTACAGGCCTGGCATAGAAGAGACCCAGTACTTC
V: TRBV5-4; D: TRBD1; size: NA; J: TRBJ1-6; CDR3: CASSSTGDSPLHF; DNA: TGTGCCAGCAGCTCGACAGGGGATTCACCCCTCCACTTT
V: TRBV19; D: NA; size: NA; J: TRBJ2-1; CDR3: CASMGGFEQFF; DNA: TGTGCCAGTATGGGAGGCTTTGAGCAGTTCTTC
V: TRBV5-1; D: TRBD2; size: NA; J: TRBJ2-7; CDR3: CASSLAAHSGGEQYF; DNA: TGCGCCAGCAGCTTGGCGGCCCACAGCGGGGGCGAGCAGTACTTC